The clone carrying this TCR beta chain was observed many times. Antigen unknown. The investigators amplified TCR beta CDR3 regions from RNA transcripts. The TCR CDR3 was amplified in a first-round RT-PCR using the HTBI primer set. TCRdb called the multiplex PCR reads again in MiXCR, with one record for every CDR3 protein. The table has nearly 750,000 distinct CDR3 sequences, roughly a third seen once. This record comes from a study of T cells in Graves' hyperthyroidism and ophthalmopathy. Study observations and caveats: Appearing also in blood were most of the thyroid clonotypes expanded above 0.001.

Thyroid ultrasound and orbital computed tomography, with clinical symptoms and serum thyroxine and TRAb, informed diagnoses. From roughly 9.2 ml of fresh peripheral blood, PBMCs were isolated. This CDR3 is 14 amino acids long. Germline values: CDR1 DFQATT, CDR2 SNEGSKA (reference sequence). V gave up 4 bases and J gave up 0 bases, with 12 bases separating them. This TCR derives from a woman aged 40-49 years with Graves' hyperthyroidism. The chain recombines TRBV20-1 with TRBJ2-5, with a tentative D call TRBD2 (6 bases). Sample: blood. The CDR3 region is CSAKAAGYQETQYF. In nucleotides, the CDR3 is TGCAGTGCTAAGGCGGCGGGGTACCAAGAGACCCAGTACTTC.